The 23 T cell receptor beta chains given below trace back to one sample, sequenced in a study of technical replicates of blood from a few donors. Sequencing used immunoSEQ multiplex PCR; TCRdb keeps in-frame clones, though not all of them. Among around 100,000 clones listed, roughly 96% were seen once. Sequencing used T cells isolated from PBMCs. These receptors were taken from a human donor in good health.

A single count supports this clone. The chain links TRBV19 to TRBJ1-1; D remains unclear. The CDR3 is made up of 13 amino acids. Trimming took 5 bases from V and 3 from J, leaving 10 bases between them. CDR1 LNHDA and CDR2 SQIVND come from the germline V gene (reference sequence). CDR3 in amino acids: CASSYGRDTEAFF. CDR3 DNA sequence: TGTGCCAGTAGTTACGGGAGGGACACTGAAGCTTTCTTT.

This sequence joins TRBV7-3 and TRBJ2-3; 7 nucleotides agree with TRBD2. The ends lost 1 base at V and 5 bases at J; junction bases unmatched: 6. The germline V gene encodes CDR1 SGHTA and CDR2 FQGTGA. The length of the CDR3 is 15 residues. The CDR3 protein is CASSLSGRRIDTQYF. CDR3 bases: TGTGCCAGCAGCTTAAGCGGGAGAAGGATAGATACGCAGTATTTT.

This clone showed up just a few times. The chain recombines TRBV4-1 with TRBJ1-1; 9 positions match TRBD1. This CDR3 has 17 amino acids. Germline V gives CDR1 MGHRA, CDR2 YSYEKL. V lost 2 bases, J lost 0 bases, and 7 bases stayed unmatched. The CDR3: CASSQRDRVPMNTEAFF. CDR3 bases: TGCGCCAGCAGCCAAAGGGACAGGGTCCCTATGAACACTGAAGCTTTCTTT.

The chain is built from TRBV6-6 and TRBJ2-1; possible D gene TRBD1, 6 bases. Germline assignment: CDR1 MNHNY and CDR2 SVGAGI (reference sequence). V was cut by 2 bases and J by 8 bases, with 16 bases left in between. This CDR3 contains 15 residues. CDR3 DNA sequence: TGTGCCAGCAGTTACAGTTCGACAGGTTGGGATGAGCAGTTCTTC. This translates into CASSYSSTGWDEQFF.

This chain uses TRBV9 with TRBJ2-7; 8 nucleotides line up with TRBD2. The ends lost 2 bases at V and 5 bases at J; junction bases unmatched: 6. The CDR3 is 14 residues long. CDR1 and CDR2 (germline): SGDLS, YYNGEE. The CDR3 sequence: CASSVYGRADEQYF. The CDR3 DNA follows: TGTGCCAGCAGCGTCTACGGGAGGGCCGACGAGCAGTACTTC.

This chain joins TRBV19 and TRBJ1-1, with 7 bases that match TRBD1. Looked up from germline, CDR1 is LNHDA and CDR2 is SQIVND (reference sequence). This CDR3 contains 17 residues. After removal of 8 bases from V and 2 bases from J, the junction contained 17 bases not matched to a gene. This CDR3 is CASEPSGTEFGNTEAFF. For the CDR3, the DNA is TGTGCCAGTGAGCCCTCCGGGACAGAGTTCGGAAACACTGAAGCTTTCTTT.

This sequence joins TRBV9 and TRBJ1-2; a possible D gene is TRBD1 (5 bases). Germline lookup yields CDR1 SGDLS and CDR2 YYNGEE. The CDR3 has 13 residues. V lost 4 bases and J 3 bases, leaving 10 bases between the germline ends. The CDR3 DNA is TGTGCCAGCAGCCCCCTAGGGGACTATGGCTACACCTTC. The encoded protein is CASSPLGDYGYTF.

This clone was recorded a few times. The J gene is TRBJ1-1, the V gene TRBV10-3; 7 bases fit TRBD1. This CDR3 has 15 amino acids. Germline-derived CDR1 and CDR2 are ENHRY and SYGVKD. The trim removed 4 bases at V and 3 bases at J, leaving 8 bases unmatched. The CDR3 DNA reads TGTGCCATCAGTGCATCCGGGACAGCTGACACTGAAGCTTTCTTT. It encodes CAISASGTADTEAFF.

The chain uses TRBV5-1 and TRBJ2-5; perhaps TRBD1 as D (6 bases). CDR3 length: 15 residues. The V end was cut by 2 bases, the J end by 4 bases, with 15 bases between. CDR1 is SGHRS and CDR2 is YFSETQ in the germline V gene. Here the CDR3 DNA reads TGCGCCAGCAGCTTAACAGGGAGATCGGGAGAGACCCAGTACTTC. Translation gives CASSLTGRSGETQYF.

The rearrangement links TRBV15 to TRBJ2-3; 8 bases align to TRBD2. CDR1 is LNHNV, CDR2 YYDKDF, per germline (reference sequence). V was pared by 0 bases and J by 0 bases, with 5 bases of the junction left unmatched. The CDR3 runs to 17 residues. The CDR3 DNA reads TGTGCCACCAGCAGAGATCTGGCTAGCGGGAGCACAGATACGCAGTATTTT. Amino acid sequence: CATSRDLASGSTDTQYF. The whole variable domain, filled in from reference TRBV15 and TRBJ2-3, reads DAMVIQNPRYQVTQFGKPVTLSCSQTLNHNVMYWYQQKSSQAPKLLFHYYDKDFNNEADTPDNFQSRRPNTSFCFLDIRSPGLGDTAMYLCATSRDLASGSTDTQYFGPGTRLTVL.

This sequence joins TRBV5-1 and TRBJ2-1; 14 bases agree with TRBD2. With 5 bases clipped from V and 3 bases from J, the junction kept 13 bases outside the gene matches. CDR3 length equals 19 residues. CDR1 is SGHRS, CDR2 YFSETQ, per germline. CDR3 residues: CASRYSGTSGRVGYNEQFF. The CDR3 coding sequence is TGCGCCAGCAGATACTCCGGGACTAGCGGGAGAGTCGGCTACAATGAGCAGTTCTTC.

This chain connects TRBV2 to TRBJ1-6; TRBD1 aligns across 9 bases. The CDR3 loop spans 15 amino acids. Germline V gene data show CDR1 as SNHLY and CDR2 as FYNNEI. Trimming cost V 6 bases and J 8 bases; bases outside gene matches: 8. This CDR3 reads CASRVRTGADSPLHF. The CDR3 DNA sequence: TGTGCCAGCAGAGTCCGGACAGGGGCAGATTCACCCCTCCACTTT.

The count of this clone is one. The V and J genes are TRBV19 and TRBJ2-1, with D unresolved. Germline V gene data show CDR1 as LNHDA and CDR2 as SQIVND (reference sequence). The CDR3 sequence is 17 residues long. V dropped 3 bases and J dropped 4 bases, with 19 bases sitting between them. In nucleotides, the CDR3 is TGTGCCAGTAGTATTATTACTCTCGGTCTCTTATACAATGAGCAGTTCTTC. This encodes CASSIITLGLLYNEQFF.

The chain uses TRBV6-5 and TRBJ1-4, with 8 nucleotides matching TRBD1. CDR3 length: 13 amino acids. Losses at the gene ends were 8 bases for V and 7 bases for J; bases not matched to a gene: 6. Germline V gene sequence: CDR1 MNHEY, CDR2 SVGAGI. CDR3 bases: TGTGCCAGCTTCGACAGGGGCGGTGAAAAACTGTTTTTT. Encoded protein: CASFDRGGEKLFF.

This clone was seen only a few times. The rearrangement joins TRBV4-3 to TRBJ1-1; no reliable D call. Germline V gene data show CDR1 as LGHNA and CDR2 as YSLEER. The CDR3 loop spans 13 amino acids. V gave up 4 bases and J gave up 0 bases, with 6 bases separating them. The CDR3, as DNA: TGCGCCAGCAGCCCTTACATGAACACTGAAGCTTTCTTT. Translation gives CASSPYMNTEAFF.

The chain joins TRBV19 to TRBJ2-7; the match to TRBD1 covers 7 bases. J lost 0 bases, V lost 5 bases, and 4 bases had no gene match. The CDR3 sequence is 14 residues long. Germline V gives CDR1 LNHDA, CDR2 SQIVND (reference sequence). Here the CDR3 reads CASSSQGISYEQYF. CDR3 DNA: TGTGCCAGTAGTTCACAGGGGATCTCCTACGAGCAGTACTTC.

V gene TRBV7-8 combines with J gene TRBJ1-1, with no clear D. The germline gives CDR1 SGHVS, CDR2 FQNEAQ. V shed 0 bases and J shed 2 bases, with 4 bases lying between them. The CDR3 extends over 13 amino acids. The DNA of the CDR3 is TGTGCCAGCAGCTTAGCCAGAAACACTGAAGCTTTCTTT. Amino acids: CASSLARNTEAFF.

This chain connects TRBV27 to TRBJ1-5; 8 bases match TRBD1. The CDR3 has 17 residues. Trimming took 1 base from V and 0 from J; bases not matched to a gene: 5. In germline, CDR1 is MNHEY, CDR2 SMNVEV (reference sequence). This CDR3 is CASSLWQGAGSNQPQHF. The CDR3 DNA follows: TGTGCCAGCAGTTTATGGCAGGGGGCAGGTAGCAATCAGCCCCAGCATTTT.

The chain recombines TRBV7-9 with TRBJ1-2; TRBD1 agrees at 9 bases. Germline values: CDR1 SEHNR, CDR2 FQNEAQ (reference sequence). This CDR3 is built from 12 residues. Germline trimming cut 4 bases from V and 12 bases from J; bases unmatched to any gene: 6. The chain's CDR3 is CASSSNTGGDTF. Written as DNA, the CDR3 is TGTGCCAGCAGCTCGAACACAGGGGGCGACACCTTC. Looking up the rest from reference TRBV7-9 and TRBJ1-2 gives the full variable domain: DTGVSQNPRHKITKRGQNVTFRCDPISEHNRLYWYRQTLGQGPEFLTYFQNEAQLEKSRLLSDRFSAERPKGSFSTLEIQRTEQGDSAMYLCASSSNTGGDTFGSGTRLTVV.

This clone was counted between two and nine times. The chain joins TRBV4-1 to TRBJ2-2; 7 bases agree with TRBD2. Per the germline V gene, CDR1 is MGHRA and CDR2 is YSYEKL. After removal of 3 bases from V and 13 bases from J, the junction contained 5 bases not matched to a gene. This CDR3 is 12 amino acids long. CDR3 bases: TGCGCCAGCAGCCAGGCGGGAGCAGGGCTGTTTTTT. The encoded protein is CASSQAGAGLFF.

V is TRBV7-8 and J is TRBJ2-7, with a possible D match to TRBD2 (6 bases). This CDR3 is built from 13 residues. V was pared by 0 bases and J by 3 bases, with 6 bases between. CDR1 is SGHVS, CDR2 FQNEAQ, per germline. CDR3 coding DNA: TGTGCCAGCAGCTTAGCGACTAGCTACGAGCAGTACTTC. Amino acid sequence: CASSLATSYEQYF.

The V and J genes are TRBV19 and TRBJ2-5, with TRBD1 as a possible D gene (6 bases). Germline V gene data show CDR1 as LNHDA and CDR2 as SQIVND (reference sequence). V lost 7 bases to trimming and J lost 2 bases, with 17 bases between them. CDR3 size: 15 residues. CDR3 DNA sequence: TGTGCCAGTACTCAGGGGACCGCGACTCAAGAGACCCAGTACTTC. As protein: CASTQGTATQETQYF.

The chain recombines TRBV6-5 with TRBJ1-1; 8 bases map to TRBD1. J gave up 11 bases and V 4 bases, and 15 bases lay outside the gene matches. Looked up from germline, CDR1 is MNHEY and CDR2 is SVGAGI. This CDR3 has 15 residues. Here the CDR3 DNA reads TGTGCCAGCAGTTCTGGGACAGGCCCCCGCTGGAAGGCTTTCTTT. Protein sequence: CASSSGTGPRWKAFF.